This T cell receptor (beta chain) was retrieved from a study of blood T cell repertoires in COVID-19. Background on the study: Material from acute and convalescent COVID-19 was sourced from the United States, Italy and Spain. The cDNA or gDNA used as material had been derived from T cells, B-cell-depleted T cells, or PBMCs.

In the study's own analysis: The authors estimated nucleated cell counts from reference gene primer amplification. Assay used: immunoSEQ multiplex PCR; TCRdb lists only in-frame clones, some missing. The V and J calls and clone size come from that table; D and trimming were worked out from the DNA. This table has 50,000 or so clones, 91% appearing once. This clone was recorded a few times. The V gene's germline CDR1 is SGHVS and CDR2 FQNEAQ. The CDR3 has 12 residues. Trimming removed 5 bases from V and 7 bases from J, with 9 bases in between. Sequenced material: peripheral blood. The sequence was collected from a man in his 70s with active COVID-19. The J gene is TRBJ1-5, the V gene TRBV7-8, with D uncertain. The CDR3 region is CASSLAGQPQHF. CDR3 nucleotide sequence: TGTGCCAGCAGCCTCGCCGGGCAGCCCCAGCATTTT.